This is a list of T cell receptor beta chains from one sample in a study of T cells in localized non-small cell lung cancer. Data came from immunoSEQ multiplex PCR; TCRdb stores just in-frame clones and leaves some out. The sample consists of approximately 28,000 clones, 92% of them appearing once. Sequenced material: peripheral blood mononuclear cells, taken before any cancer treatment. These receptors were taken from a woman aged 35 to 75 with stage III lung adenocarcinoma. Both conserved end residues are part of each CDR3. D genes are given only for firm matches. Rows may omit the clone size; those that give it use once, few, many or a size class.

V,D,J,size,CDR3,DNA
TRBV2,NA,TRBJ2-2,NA,CASSEVGALELFF,TGTGCCAGCAGTGAAGTCGGTGCCTTGGAGCTGTTTTTT
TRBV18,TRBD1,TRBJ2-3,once,CASSGTASSTDTQYF,TGTGCCAGCTCAGGGACAGCCTCTAGCACAGATACGCAGTATTTT
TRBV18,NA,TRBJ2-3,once,CASSPSASTDTQYF,TGTGCCAGCTCACCAAGCGCTAGCACAGATACGCAGTATTTT
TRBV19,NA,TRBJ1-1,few,CASSIDGYTEAFF,TGTGCCAGTAGTATTGACGGATACACTGAAGCTTTCTTT
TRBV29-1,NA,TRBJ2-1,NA,CSVVVSLLLNEQFF,TGCAGCGTTGTTGTCAGTTTATTGTTGAATGAGCAGTTCTTC
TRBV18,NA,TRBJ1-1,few,CASYSSGDTEAFF,TGTGCCAGCTACTCCTCCGGAGATACTGAAGCTTTCTTT
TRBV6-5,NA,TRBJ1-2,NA,CASSPDIWGNGYTF,TGTGCCAGCAGTCCAGACATCTGGGGGAATGGCTACACCTTC
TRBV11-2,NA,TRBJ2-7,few,CASSLDLRPYEQYF,TGTGCCAGCAGCTTAGATTTACGGCCCTACGAGCAGTACTTC
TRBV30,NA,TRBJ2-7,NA,CAWSVRGDSYEQYF,TGTGCCTGGAGTGTAAGGGGCGACTCCTACGAGCAGTACTTC
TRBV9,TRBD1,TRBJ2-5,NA,CASSVSSGTVKETQYF,TGTGCCAGCAGCGTATCCTCCGGGACAGTAAAAGAGACCCAGTACTTC